These T cell receptor beta chains were read from a single sample in a study of blood T cell repertoires in COVID-19. Sequenced by immunoSEQ multiplex PCR; TCRdb stores in-frame clones only, minus some. Of tens of thousands of clones listed, about 86% were seen once; the top ten hold around 10%. Sequencing was performed on peripheral blood. The receptor source for this set is a man older than 75 with COVID-19, enrolled during active disease. Each CDR3 is given with its conserved first and last residue. D genes are given only for firm matches. Expanded clones are given a class, and other clones once, few, many or no size at all.

D gene: .
J gene: TRBJ1-1
clone size: few
V gene: TRBV5-5
CDR3 DNA: TGTGCCAGCAGCTTGACTGACATGAACACTGAAGCTTTCTTT
CDR3 protein: CASSLTDMNTEAFF

D gene: .
J gene: TRBJ1-2
clone size: .
V gene: TRBV5-6
CDR3 DNA: TGTGCCAGCAGCATCACCCGGGTGGGTGGCTACACCTTC
CDR3 protein: CASSITRVGGYTF

D gene: TRBD2
J gene: TRBJ2-1
clone size: .
V gene: TRBV7-3
CDR3 DNA: TGTGCCAGCAGCCATAGCGGGGGGGCCATAAATGAGCAGTTCTTC
CDR3 protein: CASSHSGGAINEQFF

D gene: TRBD1
J gene: TRBJ1-4
clone size: .
V gene: TRBV7-2
CDR3 DNA: TGTGCCAGCAGCTTAGTTGGGACAGCCGATGAAAAACTGTTTTTT
CDR3 protein: CASSLVGTADEKLFF

D gene: .
J gene: TRBJ1-1
clone size: once
V gene: TRBV5-1
CDR3 DNA: TGCGCCAGCAGCCCGTCGGCAGGGAACACTGAAGCTTTCTTT
CDR3 protein: CASSPSAGNTEAFF

D gene: .
J gene: TRBJ1-2
clone size: .
V gene: TRBV24-1
CDR3 DNA: TGTGCCACCAGTGATACCGGGACACCGTTCGGGAGGTCGTATGGCTACACCTTC
CDR3 protein: CATSDTGTPFGRSYGYTF

D gene: TRBD1
J gene: TRBJ1-2
clone size: once
V gene: TRBV12-5
CDR3 DNA: TGTGCTAGTGGTTCAGCCAGGGGGCAGGGCTACACCTTC
CDR3 protein: CASGSARGQGYTF

D gene: .
J gene: TRBJ1-2
clone size: .
V gene: TRBV29-1
CDR3 DNA: TGCAGCGTTGAAGAGGTAGAGCGCGGAGACTATGGCTACACCTTC
CDR3 protein: CSVEEVERGDYGYTF

D gene: TRBD2
J gene: TRBJ2-1
clone size: .
V gene: TRBV4-3
CDR3 DNA: TGCGCCAGCAGCCAAGCCGGGACTAGCGGACACTCCTACAATGAGCAGTTCTTC
CDR3 protein: CASSQAGTSGHSYNEQFF

D gene: TRBD1
J gene: TRBJ2-2
clone size: .
V gene: TRBV29-1
CDR3 DNA: TGCAGCGTTGTTGGGACAGGGGTTATGGGGGAGCTGTTTTTT
CDR3 protein: CSVVGTGVMGELFF

D gene: .
J gene: TRBJ2-1
clone size: .
V gene: TRBV5-1
CDR3 DNA: TGCGCCAGCAGCTTGCGAGAGCTCGGAGGGGTTAATGAGCAGTTCTTC
CDR3 protein: CASSLRELGGVNEQFF

D gene: .
J gene: TRBJ2-2
clone size: .
V gene: TRBV7-2
CDR3 DNA: TGTGCCAGCAGCTTTGACAGGTTGAACACCGGGGAGCTGTTTTTT
CDR3 protein: CASSFDRLNTGELFF

D gene: .
J gene: TRBJ1-1
clone size: .
V gene: TRBV4-3
CDR3 DNA: TGCGCCAGCAGCCAAGATGGAGTGAACACTGAAGCTTTCTTT
CDR3 protein: CASSQDGVNTEAFF

D gene: TRBD2
J gene: TRBJ2-5
clone size: .
V gene: TRBV6-6
CDR3 DNA: TGTGCCAGCAGTTACCCGGGACTAGCGGGACAAGAGACCCAGTACTTC
CDR3 protein: CASSYPGLAGQETQYF

D gene: TRBD1
J gene: TRBJ2-3
clone size: .
V gene: TRBV3-1/TRBV3-2
CDR3 DNA: TGTGCCAGCAGCCAGACCGGGACAGGCACAGATACGCAGTATTTT
CDR3 protein: CASSQTGTGTDTQYF

D gene: .
J gene: TRBJ1-2
clone size: .
V gene: TRBV5-1
CDR3 DNA: TGCGCCAGCAGCTTGGGGGTCAGACATGATGGCTACACCTTC
CDR3 protein: CASSLGVRHDGYTF

D gene: .
J gene: TRBJ1-2
clone size: once
V gene: TRBV7-9
CDR3 DNA: TGTGCCAGCAGCTTAGGCGGGGCCCTTACCTTC
CDR3 protein: CASSLGGALTF

D gene: TRBD1
J gene: TRBJ1-5
clone size: few
V gene: TRBV6-2/TRBV6-3
CDR3 DNA: TGTGCCAGCAGTCCCAGGGGGGACGGCAATCAGCCCCAGCATTTT
CDR3 protein: CASSPRGDGNQPQHF

D gene: .
J gene: TRBJ1-1
clone size: .
V gene: TRBV29-1
CDR3 DNA: TGCAGCTCCATCCAGGGAGGGAACACTGAAGCTTTCTTT
CDR3 protein: CSSIQGGNTEAFF

D gene: .
J gene: TRBJ1-2
clone size: .
V gene: TRBV27
CDR3 DNA: TGTGCCAGCAGGCCCCGAGTCGAGTACTATGGCTACACCTTC
CDR3 protein: CASRPRVEYYGYTF

D gene: .
J gene: TRBJ1-1
clone size: .
V gene: TRBV27
CDR3 DNA: TGTGCCAGCAGGTACCAACAGGGAGAGAACACTGAAGCTTTCTTT
CDR3 protein: CASRYQQGENTEAFF

D gene: .
J gene: TRBJ1-4
clone size: .
V gene: TRBV27
CDR3 DNA: TGTGCCAGCAGTTCATCAACTAATGAAAAACTGTTTTTT
CDR3 protein: CASSSSTNEKLFF

D gene: .
J gene: TRBJ2-5
clone size: few
V gene: TRBV11-3
CDR3 DNA: TGTGCCAGCAGCCAAAATGGGGGGGCCCTGGAAGGAACCCAGTACTTC
CDR3 protein: CASSQNGGALEGTQYF

D gene: TRBD1
J gene: TRBJ1-6
clone size: .
V gene: TRBV4-3
CDR3 DNA: TGCGCCAGCAGCCAGGGTGATGGACAGGGTCAGGGGTCACCCCTCCACTTT
CDR3 protein: CASSQGDGQGQGSPLHF

D gene: .
J gene: TRBJ2-1
clone size: once
V gene: TRBV10-3
CDR3 DNA: TGTGCCATCAGTGTTTCAGGGTTGGAGTCCTACAATGAGCAGTTCTTC
CDR3 protein: CAISVSGLESYNEQFF

D gene: TRBD1
J gene: TRBJ1-1
clone size: .
V gene: TRBV18
CDR3 DNA: TGTGCCAGCTCACCGGATACAGGGGGTAGCACTGAAGCTTTCTTT
CDR3 protein: CASSPDTGGSTEAFF

D gene: TRBD2
J gene: TRBJ2-3
clone size: .
V gene: TRBV7-9
CDR3 DNA: TGTGCCAGCAGCTTAACCCCCGGACTAGCGGGAGGGAGCACAGATACGCAGTATTTT
CDR3 protein: CASSLTPGLAGGSTDTQYF

D gene: .
J gene: TRBJ2-5
clone size: .
V gene: TRBV27
CDR3 DNA: TGTGCCAGCTCGACACGGGGGACCCAGTACTTC
CDR3 protein: CASSTRGTQYF

D gene: TRBD2
J gene: TRBJ2-1
clone size: .
V gene: TRBV19
CDR3 DNA: TGTGCCAGTAGTACCACTTGGGGGGGGAGCTCCTACAATGAGCAGTTCTTC
CDR3 protein: CASSTTWGGSSYNEQFF

D gene: TRBD2
J gene: TRBJ2-1
clone size: .
V gene: TRBV7-8
CDR3 DNA: TGTGCCAGCAGCTCACCTGGGGGAGCGGGGGGCTTGGGGAATGAGCAGTTCTTC
CDR3 protein: CASSSPGGAGGLGNEQFF